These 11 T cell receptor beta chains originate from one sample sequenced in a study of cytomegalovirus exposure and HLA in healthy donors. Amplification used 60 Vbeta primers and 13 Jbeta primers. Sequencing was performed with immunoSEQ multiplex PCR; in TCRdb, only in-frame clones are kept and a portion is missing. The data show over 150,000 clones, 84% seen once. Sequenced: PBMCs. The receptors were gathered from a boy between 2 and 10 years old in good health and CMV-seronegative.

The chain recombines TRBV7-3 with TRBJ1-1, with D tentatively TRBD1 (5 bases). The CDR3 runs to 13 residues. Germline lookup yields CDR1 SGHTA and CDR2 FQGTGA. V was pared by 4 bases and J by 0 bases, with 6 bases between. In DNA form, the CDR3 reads TGTGCCAGCAGCTCCAGGGTGAACACTGAAGCTTTCTTT. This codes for CASSSRVNTEAFF.

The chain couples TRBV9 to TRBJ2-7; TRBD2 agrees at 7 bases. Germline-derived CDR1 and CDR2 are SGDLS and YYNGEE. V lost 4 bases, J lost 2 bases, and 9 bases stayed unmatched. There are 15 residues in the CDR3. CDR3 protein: CASSLRQGGTYEQYF. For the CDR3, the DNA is TGTGCCAGCAGCCTACGCCAGGGAGGGACCTACGAGCAGTACTTC.

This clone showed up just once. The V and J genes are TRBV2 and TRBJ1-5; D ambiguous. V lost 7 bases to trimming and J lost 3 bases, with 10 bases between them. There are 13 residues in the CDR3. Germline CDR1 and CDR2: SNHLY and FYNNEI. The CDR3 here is CASIGEYNQPQHF. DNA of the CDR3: TGTGCCAGCATAGGAGAGTACAATCAGCCCCAGCATTTT.

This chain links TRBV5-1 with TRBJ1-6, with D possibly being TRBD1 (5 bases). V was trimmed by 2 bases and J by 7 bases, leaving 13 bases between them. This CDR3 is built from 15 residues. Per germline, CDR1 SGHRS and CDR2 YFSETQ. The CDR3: CASSFSGQRNSPLHF. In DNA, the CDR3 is TGCGCCAGCAGCTTTAGTGGACAACGGAATTCACCCCTCCACTTT.

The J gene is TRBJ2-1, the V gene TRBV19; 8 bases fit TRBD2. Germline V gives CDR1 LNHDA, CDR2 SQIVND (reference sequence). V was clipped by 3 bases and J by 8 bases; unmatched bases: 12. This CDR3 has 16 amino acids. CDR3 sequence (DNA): TGTGCCAGTAGTATTTCGGGACTAGGGGGGAGGGATGAGCAGTTCTTC. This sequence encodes CASSISGLGGRDEQFF.

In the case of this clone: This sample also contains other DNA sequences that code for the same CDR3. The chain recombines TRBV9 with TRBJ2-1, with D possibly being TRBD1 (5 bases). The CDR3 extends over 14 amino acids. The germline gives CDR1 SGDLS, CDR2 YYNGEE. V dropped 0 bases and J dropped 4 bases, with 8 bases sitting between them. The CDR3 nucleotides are TGTGCCAGCAGCGTAGGGACACTGTACAATGAGCAGTTCTTC. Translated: CASSVGTLYNEQFF.

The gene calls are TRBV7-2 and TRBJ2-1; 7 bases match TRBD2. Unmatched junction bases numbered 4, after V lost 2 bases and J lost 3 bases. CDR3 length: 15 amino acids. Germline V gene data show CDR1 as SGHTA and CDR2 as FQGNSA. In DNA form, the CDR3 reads TGTGCCAGCAGCTTAAAACCTAGCGGCTACAATGAGCAGTTCTTC. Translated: CASSLKPSGYNEQFF. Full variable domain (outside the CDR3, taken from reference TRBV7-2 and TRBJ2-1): GAGVSQSPSNKVTEKGKDVELRCDPISGHTALYWYRQSLGQGLEFLIYFQGNSAPDKSGLPSDRFSAERTGGSVSTLTIQRTQQEDSAVYLCASSLKPSGYNEQFFGPGTRLTVL.

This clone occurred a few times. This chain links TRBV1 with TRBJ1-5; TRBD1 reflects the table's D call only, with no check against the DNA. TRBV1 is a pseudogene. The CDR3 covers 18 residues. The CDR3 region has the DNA TGCACCAGCAGCCAAGCAGGGGGCGGACGGAATAGCAATCAGCCCCAGCATTTT. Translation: CTSSQAGGGRNSNQPQHF.

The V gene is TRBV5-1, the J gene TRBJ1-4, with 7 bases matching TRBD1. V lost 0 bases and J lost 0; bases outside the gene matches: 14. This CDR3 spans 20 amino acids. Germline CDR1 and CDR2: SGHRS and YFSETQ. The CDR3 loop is CASSLEPRLGQPTTNEKLFF. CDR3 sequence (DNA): TGCGCCAGCAGCTTGGAACCCCGGCTGGGACAGCCTACAACTAATGAAAAACTGTTTTTT.

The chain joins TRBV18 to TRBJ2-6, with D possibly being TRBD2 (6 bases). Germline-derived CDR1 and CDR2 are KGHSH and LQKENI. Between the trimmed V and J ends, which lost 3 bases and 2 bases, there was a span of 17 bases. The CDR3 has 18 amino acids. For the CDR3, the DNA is TGTGCCAGCTCACCTCGGAGGGGAAGTATTGCTGGGGCCAACGTCCTGACTTTC. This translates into CASSPRRGSIAGANVLTF.

The CDR3: CASSLDGGGDTGELFF. The CDR3 DNA is TGCGCCAGCAGCTTGGATGGGGGAGGGGACACCGGGGAGCTGTTTTTT. The V and J genes are TRBV5-1 and TRBJ2-2; 7 nucleotides align to TRBD2. Trimming at V came to 0 bases and at J to 3 bases, leaving 5 bases not matched to a gene. The CDR3 spans 16 residues. Germline V gives CDR1 SGHRS, CDR2 YFSETQ.